This T cell receptor beta chain was recorded in a study of cytomegalovirus exposure and HLA in healthy donors. The CDR3 is 18 amino acids. Germline CDR1 and CDR2: SGHRS and YFSETQ. Unmatched junction bases numbered 21, after V lost 4 bases and J lost 8 bases. 13 Jbeta primers and 60 Vbeta primers were used for the PCR. Original methodology: A follow-up analysis tallied around 76 million unique TCR beta chains, roughly 11 million shared. Only in-frame clones appear in the TCRdb table, and some are missing; sequencing was by immunoSEQ multiplex PCR. Clonal size and the V and J genes are those of that table, whereas D and trimming came from the DNA. The profile covers around 89,000 clones, with around 85% appearing a single time and around 1.2% taken by the ten largest.

The TCR originated in a girl aged 2 to 9 in good health and CMV-seropositive. V and J are TRBV5-1 and TRBJ2-1; 7 bases align to TRBD2. The specimen was PBMCs. The CDR3 nucleotides are TGCGCCAGCAGCCCCGTGTATAGCGGGTCCTACGCGCGGGATGAGCAGTTCTTC. It codes for CASSPVYSGSYARDEQFF.